These 29 T cell receptor beta chains share one sample of origin, sequenced in a study of shared clonotypes between healthy human individuals. Only in-frame clones appear in the TCRdb table, and some are missing; sequencing was by immunoSEQ multiplex PCR. The table has some 2,000,000 clones, 90% to 95% seen once. Material: naive CD4+ T cells sorted from blood. Subset described: CD45RA+ positively selected. Source of these receptors: a man aged 18 to 29 in good health.

CDR3 amino acids: CASSWTSGRDTQYF. In DNA form, the CDR3 reads TGTGCCAGCAGTTGGACTAGCGGGAGAGATACGCAGTATTTT. The chain employs TRBV2 and TRBJ2-3; TRBD2 matches at 13 bases. CDR3 length: 14 residues. Germline V gene lookup returns CDR1 SNHLY and CDR2 FYNNEI. With 5 bases clipped from V and 5 bases from J, the junction kept 1 base outside the gene matches.

The genes are TRBV7-9 and TRBJ1-1, with TRBD1 as a possible D gene (5 bases). The germline V gene encodes CDR1 SEHNR and CDR2 FQNEAQ (reference sequence). The CDR3 runs to 15 residues. V gave up 5 bases and J gave up 4 bases, with 17 bases separating them. CDR3 in DNA: TGTGCCAGCAGCCGAGCTGGTACAGGTGGCACTGAAGCTTTCTTT. This codes for CASSRAGTGGTEAFF.

V usage is TRBV6-6 and J usage is TRBJ1-2, with D maybe TRBD1 (6 bases). The CDR3 sequence is 13 residues long. Trimming took 7 bases from V and 3 from J, leaving 12 bases between them. Germline values: CDR1 MNHNY, CDR2 SVGAGI (reference sequence). The CDR3 region is CASNDRLDYGYTF. In nucleotides, the CDR3 is TGTGCCAGCAACGACAGGTTGGACTATGGCTACACCTTC.

The chain has TRBV4-1 and TRBJ2-7; 7 bases map to TRBD1. Trimming removed 1 base from V and 5 bases from J; junction bases left unmatched: 8. This CDR3 comprises 15 residues. CDR1 is MGHRA and CDR2 is YSYEKL in the germline V gene. CDR3 residues: CASSQGPGQRNEQYF. The CDR3 DNA reads as TGCGCCAGCAGCCAAGGACCGGGACAGAGGAACGAGCAGTACTTC.

The chain joins TRBV10-3 to TRBJ1-5; a possible D gene is TRBD1 (5 bases). This CDR3 is 13 amino acids long. Germline lookup yields CDR1 ENHRY and CDR2 SYGVKD. V was trimmed by 4 bases and J by 7 bases, leaving 11 bases between them. The CDR3 protein is CAISVRGNQPQHF. For the CDR3, the DNA is TGTGCCATCAGTGTACGGGGGAACCAGCCCCAGCATTTT.

This chain joins TRBV6-6 and TRBJ1-1; D ambiguous. The ends were cut back, 5 bases at V and 9 bases at J, with 16 bases in the middle. This CDR3 comprises 13 residues. Looked up from germline, CDR1 is MNHNY and CDR2 is SVGAGI (reference sequence). The CDR3 bases are TGTGCCAGCAGTCCGACCTGGGCAGCCCAAGCTTTCTTT. As protein: CASSPTWAAQAFF.

CDR3 sequence: CASSPINTVYTF. The CDR3 DNA reads TGTGCCAGCAGTCCGATCAACACGGTCTACACCTTC. V gene TRBV6-1 combines with J gene TRBJ1-2; D is unclear. The CDR3 runs to 12 residues. Germline-derived CDR1 and CDR2 are MNHNS and SASEGT. V lost 5 bases, J lost 10 bases, and 14 bases lay in between.

The genes are TRBV9 and TRBJ1-1, with 10 bases matching TRBD1. With V trimmed by 4 bases and J by 5 bases, 11 bases remained unmatched. This CDR3 spans 16 amino acids. Germline CDR1 and CDR2: SGDLS and YYNGEE. CDR3 bases: TGTGCCAGCAGCATTTCGGGACAGGGGTCTCGGACTGAAGCTTTCTTT. It encodes CASSISGQGSRTEAFF. The entire variable domain, with the rest obtained from reference TRBV9 and TRBJ1-1, is as follows: DSGVTQTPKHLITATGQRVTLRCSPRSGDLSVYWYQQSLDQGLQFLIQYYNGEERAKGNILERFSAQQFPDLHSELNLSSLELGDSALYFCASSISGQGSRTEAFFGQGTRLTVV.

V usage is TRBV5-1 and J usage is TRBJ1-5, with D possibly being TRBD1 (6 bases). CDR1 is SGHRS and CDR2 is YFSETQ in the germline V gene. The V end lost 2 bases, the J end lost 7 bases, and 10 bases lay between the germline ends. The CDR3 extends over 13 amino acids. CDR3: CASSLGGHQPQHF. The CDR3 DNA sequence: TGCGCCAGCAGCTTAGGGGGGCACCAGCCCCAGCATTTT.

This clone has only one observation. This chain joins TRBV29-1 and TRBJ2-1; possibly TRBD2 for D (5 bases). Deletions cut 7 bases from V and 3 bases from J, with 13 bases between. This CDR3 has 13 residues. CDR1 is SQVTM, CDR2 ANQGSEA, per germline. The CDR3 loop reads CSGGSDRYNEQFF. CDR3 bases: TGCAGCGGCGGGTCAGACCGCTACAATGAGCAGTTCTTC.

This chain joins TRBV28 and TRBJ2-7, with 13 bases lining up with TRBD2. Germline V lookup: CDR1 MDHEN, CDR2 SYDVKM. The CDR3 loop spans 15 amino acids. The ends lost 5 bases at V and 5 bases at J; junction bases unmatched: 6. For the CDR3, the DNA is TGTGCCAGCAGTCGTGGGACTAGCGGGAATGACGAGCAGTACTTC. It translates to CASSRGTSGNDEQYF.

The V gene is TRBV19, the J gene TRBJ1-6, with TRBD1 as a possible D gene (5 bases). Between the trimmed V and J ends, which lost 6 bases and 0 bases, there was a span of 9 bases. Germline V gene lookup returns CDR1 LNHDA and CDR2 SQIVND (reference sequence). The CDR3 covers 15 residues. The chain's CDR3 is CASSGQSSYNSPLHF. In DNA form, the CDR3 reads TGTGCCAGTAGCGGACAAAGCTCCTATAATTCACCCCTCCACTTT.

The V and J genes are TRBV7-2 and TRBJ1-2; 8 nucleotides line up with TRBD1. The length of the CDR3 is 13 residues. V gave up 4 bases and J gave up 8 bases; unmatched junction bases: 6. CDR1 is SGHTA, CDR2 FQGNSA, per germline. DNA for the CDR3: TGTGCCAGCAGCTCCAGGGGGCGCGAGGGCTACACCTTC. Its translation is CASSSRGREGYTF.

The chain links TRBV30 to TRBJ1-1; D uncertain. CDR3 length equals 13 residues. Germline CDR1 reads GTSNPN; CDR2 reads SVGIG (reference sequence). V dropped 0 bases and J dropped 4 bases, with 9 bases sitting between them. The CDR3 spells CAWSVGTATEAFF. The CDR3 DNA follows: TGTGCCTGGAGTGTGGGTACAGCCACTGAAGCTTTCTTT.

The chain employs TRBV28 and TRBJ1-4; D is unclear. Germline lookup yields CDR1 MDHEN and CDR2 SYDVKM. The length of the CDR3 is 15 residues. V lost 8 bases and J 0 bases, leaving 13 bases between the germline ends. The CDR3 DNA sequence: TGTGCCAGCGGTCTTAGCGGTCCAACTAATGAAAAACTGTTTTTT. Encoded protein: CASGLSGPTNEKLFF. The full variable domain, rest sourced from reference TRBV28 and TRBJ1-4, is DVKVTQSSRYLVKRTGEKVFLECVQDMDHENMFWYRQDPGLGLRLIYFSYDVKMKEKGDIPEGYSVSREKKERFSLILESASTNQTSMYLCASGLSGPTNEKLFFGSGTQLSVL.

J is TRBJ2-7 and V is TRBV27; 14 bases agree with TRBD2. Per germline, CDR1 MNHEY and CDR2 SMNVEV (reference sequence). This CDR3 region has 16 residues. With V trimmed by 0 bases and J by 4 bases, 2 bases remained unmatched. CDR3 nucleotide sequence: TGTGCCAGCAGTTTATCGACTAGCGGGGGGGGATACGAGCAGTACTTC. This sequence encodes CASSLSTSGGGYEQYF.

The chain's CDR3 is CASRGSDGVPYEQYF. The CDR3 region has the DNA TGTGCCAGCCGCGGCTCTGACGGAGTACCCTACGAGCAGTACTTC. The gene calls are TRBV27 and TRBJ2-7; D is unclear. The CDR3 is made up of 15 amino acids. V lost 8 bases to trimming and J lost 2 bases, with 19 bases between them. Germline-derived CDR1 and CDR2 are MNHEY and SMNVEV (reference sequence).

J is TRBJ2-7 and V is TRBV4-1; 7 positions match TRBD2. J gave up 3 bases and V 4 bases, and 12 bases lay outside the gene matches. The CDR3 contains 16 residues. Germline V gene sequence: CDR1 MGHRA, CDR2 YSYEKL. CDR3 nucleotide sequence: TGCGCCAGCAGCCCCTCGAGAGCTAGCGGCCACTACGAGCAGTACTTC. Amino acid sequence: CASSPSRASGHYEQYF.

The rearrangement uses TRBV5-1 and TRBJ2-7; D is perhaps TRBD2 (5 bases). Trimming took 0 bases from V and 3 from J, leaving 13 bases between them. Germline assignment: CDR1 SGHRS and CDR2 YFSETQ. This CDR3 region has 15 residues. The CDR3 coding sequence is TGCGCCAGCAGCTTGGCGGGGAAAAAAGGCTACGAGCAGTACTTC. Encoded protein: CASSLAGKKGYEQYF.

The CDR3 is CASSPGDGVGYTF. CDR3 nucleotides: TGCGCCAGCAGCCCCGGGGATGGCGTAGGCTACACCTTC. The rearrangement joins TRBV5-1 to TRBJ1-2; D remains unclear. V lost 4 bases and J 8 bases, leaving 15 bases between the germline ends. CDR1 and CDR2 (germline): SGHRS, YFSETQ. The CDR3 is made up of 13 amino acids. Using reference TRBV5-1 and TRBJ1-2 for the parts outside the CDR3, the full variable domain is KAGVTQTPRYLIKTRGQQVTLSCSPISGHRSVSWYQQTPGQGLQFLFEYFSETQRNKGNFPGRFSGRQFSNSRSEMNVSTLELGDSALYLCASSPGDGVGYTFGSGTRLTVV.

V and J are TRBV2 and TRBJ2-2; D possibly corresponds to TRBD2 (5 bases). V lost 3 bases and J lost 6, with 11 bases in between. The V gene's germline CDR1 is SNHLY and CDR2 FYNNEI. This CDR3 has 14 amino acids. The CDR3 loop is CASSDGLSPGELFF. DNA for the CDR3: TGTGCCAGCAGTGACGGACTTAGCCCCGGGGAGCTGTTTTTT.

In regard to this clone: Just one base apart from a much larger clone, this may be a read error. The conserved final phenylalanine or tryptophan is absent from the CDR3, which likely points to a read error. The chain couples TRBV2 to TRBJ1-6; D might be TRBD1 (5 bases). CDR1 SNHLY and CDR2 FYNNEI come from the germline V gene. V lost 2 bases, J lost 10 bases, and 12 bases lay in between. This CDR3 is built from 14 residues. CDR3 loop: CASSELGVDSPLHS. The CDR3 nucleotides are TGTGCCAGCAGTGAACTAGGGGTAGACTCACCCCTCCACTCT.

The genes are TRBV27 and TRBJ2-7; 9 bases align to TRBD2. There are 16 residues in the CDR3. Germline V gene lookup returns CDR1 MNHEY and CDR2 SMNVEV (reference sequence). The junction had 5 bases not matched to a gene; V was cut back by 0 bases and J by 2 bases. CDR3 protein: CASSLSASGIPYEQYF. The CDR3 DNA reads as TGTGCCAGCAGTTTATCGGCTAGCGGGATCCCCTACGAGCAGTACTTC.

This chain joins TRBV23-1 and TRBJ1-2, with 10 bases identical to TRBD1. TRBV23-1 is an ORF for which the function is uncertain. The V segment lost 5 bases and the J segment 2 bases; nucleotides outside the gene matches: 2. The CDR3 is made up of 14 amino acids. In DNA, the CDR3 is TGCGCCAGCAGTACGGACAGGGGGAACTATGGCTACACCTTC. Translating gives CASSTDRGNYGYTF.

The chain joins TRBV6-4 to TRBJ2-6; D tentatively fits TRBD1 or TRBD2 (5 bases each). The CDR3 loop spans 18 amino acids. The ends were cut back, 3 bases at V and 0 bases at J, with 15 bases in the middle. Germline V lookup: CDR1 MRHNA, CDR2 SNTAGT. The CDR3 bases are TGTGCCAGCAGTGAGGCCGGGGCCTCCCTCTCTGGGGCCAACGTCCTGACTTTC. Its translation is CASSEAGASLSGANVLTF.

This clone came up once. In DNA form, the CDR3 reads TGTGCCAGCAGTCCGACGAGGGGAAGGAACACTGAAGCTTTCTTT. It is translated as CASSPTRGRNTEAFF. The chain links TRBV28 to TRBJ1-1; D is possibly TRBD1 (5 bases). V gave up 5 bases and J gave up 1 base, with 14 bases separating them. This CDR3 has 15 amino acids. Germline loops: CDR1 MDHEN, CDR2 SYDVKM. The complete variable domain, with remaining parts taken from reference TRBV28 and TRBJ1-1, reads DVKVTQSSRYLVKRTGEKVFLECVQDMDHENMFWYRQDPGLGLRLIYFSYDVKMKEKGDIPEGYSVSREKKERFSLILESASTNQTSMYLCASSPTRGRNTEAFFGQGTRLTVV.

The chain joins TRBV10-3 to TRBJ2-1; 12 bases fit TRBD2. CDR1 is ENHRY, CDR2 SYGVKD, per germline. With 4 bases clipped from V and 1 base from J, the junction kept 11 bases outside the gene matches. This CDR3 is built from 19 residues. CDR3 region: CAISGTVLAGGPSYNEQFF. CDR3 DNA sequence: TGTGCCATCAGTGGGACAGTTCTAGCGGGAGGGCCTTCCTACAATGAGCAGTTCTTC.

This clone has a single count. The rearrangement links TRBV2 to TRBJ2-7, with a possible D match to TRBD1 (5 bases). Per the germline V gene, CDR1 is SNHLY and CDR2 is FYNNEI. The CDR3 runs to 14 residues. V was trimmed by 3 bases and J by 4 bases, leaving 13 bases between them. The DNA of the CDR3 is TGTGCCAGCAGTGACACAGGCATACTGTACGAGCAGTACTTC. It specifies CASSDTGILYEQYF.

The chain links TRBV12-5 to TRBJ2-2; D call uncertain. This CDR3 comprises 14 residues. Germline V gene data show CDR1 as LGHNT and CDR2 as FRNRAP. V was trimmed by 3 bases and J by 4 bases, leaving 9 bases between them. The CDR3 DNA follows: TGTGCTAGTGGTTTCTCTACAGCCACCGGGGAGCTGTTTTTT. Protein product: CASGFSTATGELFF.